The clone carrying this T cell receptor (beta chain) appeared a few times. What it binds is unknown. The study ran its PCR with 60 Vbeta and 13 Jbeta primers. Data came from immunoSEQ multiplex PCR; TCRdb stores just in-frame clones and leaves some out. The top ten clones hold more than 1.5% of a sample with 95,000 to 130,000 clones, roughly three quarters of them seen once. The data are from a study of cytomegalovirus exposure and HLA in healthy donors. Whole-study findings and limits: In the analysis, some V segments, TRBV6-2 and TRBV6-3 included, were excluded as indistinguishable. When presence/absence was analysed, sequencing depth was taken to be roughly uniform across donors.

The germline V gene encodes CDR1 SEHNR and CDR2 FQNEAQ (reference sequence). The CDR3 totals 15 residues. Trimming pared 4 bases from V and 5 bases from J, leaving 18 bases between. Donors in the study were healthy people who gave bone marrow. The chain employs TRBV7-9 and TRBJ2-7; no clear D. Sequencing was done on a sample of PBMCs. This clonotype was obtained from a woman aged 18-30 years in good health and CMV-seronegative. In nucleotides, the CDR3 is TGTGCCAGCAGCTCTATCGATACTCTCAACCACGAGCAGTACTTC. Protein: CASSSIDTLNHEQYF.